A single sample gave rise to the 14 T cell receptor beta chains below, sequenced in a study of cytomegalovirus exposure and HLA in healthy donors. Both 60 Vbeta primers and 13 Jbeta primers went into the PCR. Produced via immunoSEQ multiplex PCR; TCRdb's table is partial and in-frame only. The profile shows more than 95,000 clones, just over 75% of them singletons. The sequenced sample was PBMCs. The receptors originated from a man in his forties or fifties in good health and CMV-seropositive.

V gene TRBV5-6 combines with J gene TRBJ1-1; D uncertain. This CDR3 contains 14 residues. The germline V gene has CDR1 SGHDT and CDR2 YYEEEE. V lost 1 base, J lost 3 bases, and 10 bases lay in between. In DNA form, the CDR3 reads TGTGCCAGCAGCTTGCCCGGGGTTGACACTGAAGCTTTCTTT. Amino acid sequence: CASSLPGVDTEAFF.

The chain uses TRBV9 and TRBJ1-3, with D possibly matching TRBD1 (6 bases). There are 18 residues in the CDR3. In germline, CDR1 is SGDLS, CDR2 YYNGEE. Between the trimmed V and J ends, which lost 1 base and 0 bases, there was a span of 17 bases. CDR3 DNA sequence: TGTGCCAGCAGCGTAAAGGGGGGGACTGGTTACTCTGGAAACACCATATATTTT. It encodes CASSVKGGTGYSGNTIYF.

This clone showed up just once. The chain couples TRBV5-4 to TRBJ2-3, with 10 bases lining up with TRBD1. CDR3 length equals 16 residues. V gave up 4 bases and J gave up 2 bases; unmatched junction bases: 7. Germline assignment: CDR1 SGHNT and CDR2 YYREEE (reference sequence). The CDR3 DNA sequence: TGTGCCAGCAGCAGGGTGGGACAGGGGTACACAGATACGCAGTATTTT. Translation gives CASSRVGQGYTDTQYF.

V usage is TRBV5-4 and J usage is TRBJ2-5; TRBD1 agrees at 11 bases. Judging by the DNA end, TRBJ2-7 fits better; the J call may be wrong. The germline V gene has CDR1 SGHNT and CDR2 YYREEE (reference sequence). This CDR3 is built from 14 residues. The CDR3 is CASSSRTGGREQYF. The CDR3 DNA sequence: TGTGCCAGCAGCTCCCGGACAGGGGGCCGCGAGCAGTACTTC.

This clone was seen a handful of times. The chain joins TRBV7-9 to TRBJ2-4, with TRBD1 identical over 7 bases. This CDR3 spans 13 amino acids. After removal of 6 bases from V and 5 bases from J, the junction contained 4 bases not matched to a gene. CDR1 SEHNR and CDR2 FQNEAQ come from the germline V gene (reference sequence). The CDR3 is CASRAGTENIQYF. As DNA, the CDR3 is TGTGCCAGCAGAGCCGGGACAGAAAACATTCAGTACTTC.

V and J are TRBV9 and TRBJ1-3; D might be TRBD1 (6 bases). The CDR3 is made up of 15 amino acids. The germline CDR1 and CDR2 sequences are SGDLS and YYNGEE. V lost 3 bases and J lost 0, with 10 bases in between. This CDR3 reads CASSAGVSSGNTIYF. In nucleotides, the CDR3 is TGTGCCAGCAGCGCAGGGGTCAGCTCTGGAAACACCATATATTTT.

The chain couples TRBV5-4 to TRBJ2-5, with 11 positions matching TRBD1. The germline CDR1 and CDR2 sequences are SGHNT and YYREEE (reference sequence). The ends lost 4 bases at V and 2 bases at J; junction bases unmatched: 4. The CDR3 contains 15 residues. DNA of the CDR3: TGTGCCAGCAGCAGAGGGGACAGGGGGCAAGAGACCCAGTACTTC. Residues: CASSRGDRGQETQYF. Filled out from reference TRBV5-4 and TRBJ2-5, the complete variable domain reads ETGVTQSPTHLIKTRGQQVTLRCSSQSGHNTVSWYQQALGQGPQFIFQYYREEENGRGNFPPRFSGLQFPNYSSELNVNALELDDSALYLCASSRGDRGQETQYFGPGTRLLVL.

The V gene is TRBV4-1, the J gene TRBJ2-1, with 7 nucleotides matching TRBD2. Germline values: CDR1 MGHRA, CDR2 YSYEKL. This CDR3 comprises 16 residues. J was trimmed by 8 bases and V by 4 bases; bases with no gene match: 14. CDR3 sequence reads: CASSRLLAGPRDEQFF. The CDR3 DNA reads TGCGCCAGCAGCCGACTATTAGCGGGCCCAAGAGATGAGCAGTTCTTC.

This clone was counted a few times. This chain uses TRBV28 with TRBJ2-7; D perhaps matches TRBD1 (7 bases). The ends were cut back, 8 bases at V and 5 bases at J, with 16 bases in the middle. The CDR3 loop spans 13 amino acids. CDR1 and CDR2 from the germline V gene are MDHEN and SYDVKM. The CDR3 region is CASGGTVPNEQYF. The CDR3 DNA sequence: TGTGCCAGCGGAGGGACAGTTCCTAACGAGCAGTACTTC. The whole variable domain, remainder taken from reference TRBV28 and TRBJ2-7, is DVKVTQSSRYLVKRTGEKVFLECVQDMDHENMFWYRQDPGLGLRLIYFSYDVKMKEKGDIPEGYSVSREKKERFSLILESASTNQTSMYLCASGGTVPNEQYFGPGTRLTVT.

This clone was counted once. The chain carries TRBV7-2 and TRBJ2-2, with TRBD2 matching 13 bases. The CDR3 runs 18 residues. In germline, CDR1 is SGHTA, CDR2 FQGNSA. The V gene end was trimmed by 5 bases and the J gene end by 8 bases; junction bases not matched to a gene: 14. CDR3 bases: TGTGCCAGCAGCCTTAGAGCACCCGGACTAGCGGGAGCGGGGGAGCTGTTTTTT. Translating it yields CASSLRAPGLAGAGELFF. Full variable domain (remainder filled in from reference TRBV7-2 and TRBJ2-2): GAGVSQSPSNKVTEKGKDVELRCDPISGHTALYWYRQSLGQGLEFLIYFQGNSAPDKSGLPSDRFSAERTGGSVSTLTIQRTQQEDSAVYLCASSLRAPGLAGAGELFFGEGSRLTVL.

This clone was observed a few times. The chain is built from TRBV7-8 and TRBJ1-4; D perhaps matches TRBD1 (5 bases). The germline gives CDR1 SGHVS, CDR2 FQNEAQ. V lost 5 bases and J lost 1, with 11 bases in between. The CDR3 runs 15 residues. CDR3: CASSPSGGTNEKLFF. DNA for the CDR3: TGTGCCAGCAGCCCTTCGGGGGGAACTAATGAAAAACTGTTTTTT.

The gene calls are TRBV7-3 and TRBJ2-7; weak D call: TRBD1 (6 bases). CDR1 is SGHTA, CDR2 FQGTGA, per germline. Deletions cut 2 bases from V and 3 bases from J, with 8 bases between. The CDR3 consists of 13 residues. CDR3 in amino acids: CASSLSDSYEQYF. For the CDR3, the DNA is TGTGCCAGCAGCTTATCGGACAGCTACGAGCAGTACTTC.

In the case of this clone: An end of the junction does not agree with germline; a read error may underlie this. The chain links TRBV27 to TRBJ2-6; D possibly corresponds to TRBD1 (5 bases). Per the germline V gene, CDR1 is MNHEY and CDR2 is SMNVEV (reference sequence). The CDR3 totals 17 residues. The CDR3 here is CASASMGRSSGANGLTF. The CDR3 DNA is TGTGCCAGCGCTTCAATGGGGCGGTCCTCTGGGGCCAACGGCCTGACTTTC. Supplemented by reference TRBV27 and TRBJ2-6, the full variable domain reads EAQVTQNPRYLITVTGKKLTVTCSQNMNHEYMSWYRQDPGLGLRQIYYSMNVEVTDKGDVPEGYKVSRKEKRNFPLILESPSPNQTSLYFCASASMGRSSGANGLTFGAGSRLTVL.

The CDR3 bases are TGTGCCAGCAGCTCAAACAGGGGGCTAGATACGCAGTATTTT. Translation gives CASSSNRGLDTQYF. The V and J genes are TRBV7-3 and TRBJ2-3, with 9 bases matching TRBD1. The ends lost 4 bases at V and 5 bases at J; junction bases unmatched: 4. The CDR3 is 14 residues long. In germline, CDR1 is SGHTA, CDR2 FQGTGA.